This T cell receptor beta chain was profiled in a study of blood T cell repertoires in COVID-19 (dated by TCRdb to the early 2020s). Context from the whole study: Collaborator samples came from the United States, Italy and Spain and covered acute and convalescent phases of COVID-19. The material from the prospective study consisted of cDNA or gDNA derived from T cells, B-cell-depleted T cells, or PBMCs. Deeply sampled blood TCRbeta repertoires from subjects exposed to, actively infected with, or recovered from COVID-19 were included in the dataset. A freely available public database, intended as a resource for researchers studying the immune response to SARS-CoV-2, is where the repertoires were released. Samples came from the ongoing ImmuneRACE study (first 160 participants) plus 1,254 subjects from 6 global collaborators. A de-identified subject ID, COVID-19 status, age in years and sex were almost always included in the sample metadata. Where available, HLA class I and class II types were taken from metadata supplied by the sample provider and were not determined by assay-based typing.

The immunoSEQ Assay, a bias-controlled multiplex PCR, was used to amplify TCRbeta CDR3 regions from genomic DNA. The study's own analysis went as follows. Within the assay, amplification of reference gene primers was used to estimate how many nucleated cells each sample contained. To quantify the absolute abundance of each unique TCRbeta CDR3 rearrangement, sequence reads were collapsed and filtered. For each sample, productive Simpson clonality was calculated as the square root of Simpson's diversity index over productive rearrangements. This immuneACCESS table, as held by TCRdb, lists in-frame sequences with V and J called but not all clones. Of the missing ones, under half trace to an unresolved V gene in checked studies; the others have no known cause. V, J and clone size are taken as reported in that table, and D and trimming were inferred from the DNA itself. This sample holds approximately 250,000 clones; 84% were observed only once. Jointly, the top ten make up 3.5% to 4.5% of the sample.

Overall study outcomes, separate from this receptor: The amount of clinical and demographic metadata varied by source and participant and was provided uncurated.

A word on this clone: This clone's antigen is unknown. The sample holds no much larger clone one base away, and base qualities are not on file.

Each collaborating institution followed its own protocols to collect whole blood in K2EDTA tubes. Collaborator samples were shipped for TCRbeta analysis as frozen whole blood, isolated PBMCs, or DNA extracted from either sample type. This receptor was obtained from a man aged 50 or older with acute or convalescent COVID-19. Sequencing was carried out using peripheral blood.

The DNA sequence is TGTGCCAGCAGTCCTTCAGGGTATCACTACGAGCAGTACTTC. This codes for CASSPSGYHYEQYF. The sequence links TRBV27 to TRBJ2-7; the D region possibly corresponds to TRBD1 (5 bases align). V is reduced by 5 bases and J by 3 bases, leaving a spacing of 14 bases between them. Per the germline V gene (reference sequence), MNHEY is the CDR1 and SMNVEV is the CDR2. The CDR3 runs 14 amino acids, cysteine and phenylalanine included. Only the CDR3 DNA stays, 42 bases, in frame from base 1.